The T cell receptor beta chain described here comes from a study of beta chain features in type 1 diabetes. Regarding the study as a whole: Shorter TCRB CDR3s, moderately but significantly so, marked every one of the four CD4+ subsets in Type 1 diabetes patients. Among patients, naive, central memory and Treg TCRB repertoires appeared more similar than among healthy donors.

Staining for CD45RO/CCR7/CD25/CD127/CD95/CD27 allowed sorting of CD4+ naive, central memory, regulatory and stem cell-like memory cells. Expressed TCRB transcripts were sequenced because the entire RNA isolate underwent reverse transcription. Profiled with immunoSEQ multiplex PCR; TCRdb holds only in-frame clones, not every one. The table includes 250,000 to 350,000 clones, roughly 13% detected once. CDR3 length: 14 amino acids. V was shortened by 4 bases and J by 3 bases, with 13 bases between the two germline ends. CDR1 and CDR2 from the germline V gene are SGHRS and YFSETQ. Points on this clone: Its antigen is still unknown.

The chain has TRBV5-1 and TRBJ2-5, with D perhaps matching TRBD1 (5 bases). The sequence came from a man aged 30 to 45 with type 1 diabetes. The specimen was naive CD4+ T cells from blood. In nucleotides, the CDR3 is TGCGCCAGCAGCACAGGACCGGCGAAAGAGACCCAGTACTTC. Its protein product is CASSTGPAKETQYF.